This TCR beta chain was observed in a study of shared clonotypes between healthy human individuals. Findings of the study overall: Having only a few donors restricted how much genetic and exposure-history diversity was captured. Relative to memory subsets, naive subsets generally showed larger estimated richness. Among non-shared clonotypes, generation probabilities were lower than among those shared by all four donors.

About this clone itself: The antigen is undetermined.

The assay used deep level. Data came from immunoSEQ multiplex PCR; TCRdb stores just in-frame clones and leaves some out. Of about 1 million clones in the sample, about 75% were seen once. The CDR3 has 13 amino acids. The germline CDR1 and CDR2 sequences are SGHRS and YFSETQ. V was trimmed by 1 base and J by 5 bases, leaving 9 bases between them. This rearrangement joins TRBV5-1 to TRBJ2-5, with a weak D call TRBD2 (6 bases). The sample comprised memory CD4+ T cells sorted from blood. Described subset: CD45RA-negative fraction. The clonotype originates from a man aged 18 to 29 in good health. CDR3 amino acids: CASSLYGRETQYF. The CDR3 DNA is TGCGCCAGCAGCTTGTATGGGAGGGAGACCCAGTACTTC.